This entry is about one T cell receptor (beta chain). Its antigen is currently unknown. TCRdb re-called the RACE reads through MiXCR, storing one row per CDR3 protein. The sample has 190,000 or so distinct CDR3 sequences, about 25% seen once; the top ten hold around 2.5%. This specimen comes from a study of human T cells and chemical hapten exposure. Time point meaning: patch test 3, about 24 weeks after DPC sensitization. The sample's treatment: therapeutic diphenylcyclopropenone sensitization with weekly scalp DPC. At patch-test visits, sampling came before the patch test. Donors, patients with alopecia ranging from 18 to 70 years old and judged suitable for DPC, provided samples. General observations from the study: Those TCRs sitting above 1 in 1000 frequency stayed the same with DPC sensitization.

The CDR3 consists of 11 residues. V dropped 7 bases and J dropped 9 bases, with 10 bases sitting between them. The chain is built from TRBV12-3 or TRBV12-4 and TRBJ2-1; D unresolved. The source material was whole blood, sampled in connection with sensitization to the hapten diphenylcyclopropenone (DPC). This receptor was obtained from a woman between 40 and 50 years old with alopecia areata. Some clones in this sample may be carry-over from other donors' samples. CDR3 nucleotide sequence: TGTGCCAGCACTCTAGGGCTTGAGCAGTTCTTC. This translates into CASTLGLEQFF.